This TCR beta chain emerged from a study of OX40 agonist ivuxolimab in advanced cancers. For the study at large: The diagnoses of dose-escalation patients were hepatocellular carcinoma, melanoma, renal cell or head and neck cancer. Eligibility admitted prior anti-PD-1, anti-PD-L1 or anti-CTLA-4 therapy; around 41% had some.

The CDR3 loop spans 12 amino acids. The V end lost 0 bases, the J end lost 6 bases, and 4 bases lay between the germline ends. Germline-derived CDR1 and CDR2 are SGHVS and FNYEAQ. Produced via immunoSEQ multiplex PCR; TCRdb's table is partial and in-frame only. The sample has 40,000 to 60,000 clones; roughly 81% are singletons. V usage is TRBV7-6 and J usage is TRBJ2-3; D is undetermined. The starting material was CD4+ or CD8+ T cells sorted from blood, obtained in a trial of the OX40 agonist ivuxolimab. The TCR comes from an adult with an advanced solid tumor such as melanoma, head and neck, liver or kidney cancer. The CDR3 is CASSLAEDTQYF. The DNA of the CDR3 is TGTGCCAGCAGCTTAGCGGAGGATACGCAGTATTTT.